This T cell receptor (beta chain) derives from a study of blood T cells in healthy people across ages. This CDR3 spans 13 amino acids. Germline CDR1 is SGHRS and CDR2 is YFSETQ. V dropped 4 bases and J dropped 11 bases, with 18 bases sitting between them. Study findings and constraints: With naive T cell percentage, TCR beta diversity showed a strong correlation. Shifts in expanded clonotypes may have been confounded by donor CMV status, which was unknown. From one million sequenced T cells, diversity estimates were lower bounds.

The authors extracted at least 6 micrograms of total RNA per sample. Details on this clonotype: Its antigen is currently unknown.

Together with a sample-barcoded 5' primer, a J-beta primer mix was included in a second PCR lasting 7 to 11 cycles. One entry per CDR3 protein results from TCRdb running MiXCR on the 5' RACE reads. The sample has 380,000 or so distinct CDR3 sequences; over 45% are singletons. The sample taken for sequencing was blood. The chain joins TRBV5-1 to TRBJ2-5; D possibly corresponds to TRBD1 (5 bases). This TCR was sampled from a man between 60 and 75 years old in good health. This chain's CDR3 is CASSDYVGAKQYF. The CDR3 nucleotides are TGCGCCAGCAGCGATTATGTAGGGGCCAAGCAGTACTTC.